This TCR beta chain derives from a study of Graves' ophthalmopathy and Graves' hyperthyroidism listed by TCRdb under 2018. Context from the whole study: Peripheral blood was collected at initial diagnosis, prior to any treatment. The study used TCR beta repertoire signatures to distinguish Graves' ophthalmopathy from Graves' hyperthyroidism and to predict progression to ophthalmopathy. In total, some 130 blood samples were TCR-sequenced: approximately 42 ophthalmopathy, 80 or so hyperthyroidism and 17 hyperthyroidism-to-ophthalmopathy patients. To explore V-J signatures that separate ophthalmopathy from hyperthyroidism, a discovery set of 100 patients was enrolled, consisting of 40 to 45 with ophthalmopathy and roughly 59 with stable hyperthyroidism. The independent validation cohort included some 19 hyperthyroidism patients plus 17 patients who later progressed from hyperthyroidism to ophthalmopathy. In roughly six hyperthyroidism patients, the T-cell repertoire of thyroid tissue was compared with the T-cell repertoire of blood. Following sampling, methimazole starting at 30 mg daily was administered to hyperthyroidism patients, and high-dose intravenous methylprednisolone was administered to ophthalmopathy patients. What the study reported, not specific to this receptor: Most expanded thyroid clonotypes with a frequency above 0.001 also appeared in blood, which suggests that blood repertoires may reflect the immune response in the thyroid. No statistical method was used to predetermine the sample size, and group allocation was not hidden from the investigators. In validation, the model predicted ophthalmopathy progression with about 70% sensitivity and approximately 72% specificity; 12 predicted patients were CT-confirmed with GO in a median of approximately 6.2 months. In cross-validation, the 13-signature model distinguished ophthalmopathy from stable hyperthyroidism with approximately 85% sensitivity and about 84% specificity, and in the test set the corresponding values were approximately 80% and 75%.

This clonotype was recorded a few times. No cognate antigen has been identified for it. No much larger clone is present one base from it, and per-base qualities are unavailable. From its cysteine to its phenylalanine, the CDR3 spans 14 amino acids. The entry retains the CDR3 DNA only, 42 bases that are in frame from base 1. V sheds 5 bases and J sheds 1 base, leaving 6 bases between their ends. CDR1 and CDR2, looked up from the germline V gene, are SGHTA and FQGNSA. For repertoire sequencing, the TCR beta CDR3 regions were amplified from RNA transcripts. The first round of RT-PCR was done with HTBI primers and the Qiagen OneStep RT-PCR kit, and was followed by a second round of multiplex PCR, then size selection and purification. Libraries were sequenced paired-end with 100 bp reads on an Illumina HiSeq2000. The authors processed their data as follows. SOAPnuke was used to process the reads, removing any read that contained adapters or uncalled bases, had a mean Phred below 15, or lacked an exact match to the constant primer or identifier. High-quality paired reads were merged with COPE v1.2.5. Clonotypes were defined as unique nucleotide sequences and were aligned to IMGT TRB V, D and J references using MiTCR v1.1. The analysis was limited to V-J combinations with a frequency above 0.0001, which together covered roughly 99% of the repertoires. A TCR clonal expansion and chaos score per V-J combination was defined as the ratio of F50 clonal expansion to chaos observed in the TCRdist matrix. Welch's t-statistics and random forest were used to reduce features to approximately 13 V-J combinations, which were fed into a naive Bayes classifier. The similarity between thyroid and blood repertoires was quantified using the Morisita-Horn index. TCRdb reran the public reads through fastp at Q25 and MiXCR, keeping productive beta chains. Duplicate CDR3 protein sequences are folded into a single record with the most common DNA and genes. The V and J calls come from TCRdb's annotation, not from the publication. A total of 300,000 to 450,000 distinct CDR3 sequences appear in this sample, 17% of them only once. The ten largest account for 2.4% of the sample.

Hyperthyroidism was defined as stable when no progression to ophthalmopathy occurred within 18 months of follow-up. The hyperthyroidism patients were 18 to 65 years old and newly diagnosed, with a disease duration of less than 2 months. Patients with other autoimmune diseases, uncontrolled infections, pregnancy or lactation were excluded from the study. Diagnosis relied on clinical symptoms, serum thyroxine, TRAb, thyroid ultrasound and orbital computed tomography. Ficoll-Paque density gradient centrifugation was used to isolate PBMCs from about 9.4 ml of fresh peripheral blood. Total RNA was extracted with Trizol reagent and quality-checked on an Agilent 2100 Bioanalyzer.

The TCR was taken from an adult woman with stable Graves' hyperthyroidism. Sequencing was done on a sample of peripheral blood. The V and J genes are TRBV7-2 and TRBJ2-6, with the D gene not confidently named. DNA sequence: TGTGCCAGCAGCCAGAATTCTGGGGCCAACGTCCTGACTTTC. Its protein product is CASSQNSGANVLTF.